The sequence of this T cell receptor beta chain was determined in a study of blood T cell repertoires in COVID-19. Study-level background: Italy, Spain and the United States were the sources of the convalescent and acute COVID-19 samples.

The CDR3 consists of 18 residues. The germline CDR1 and CDR2 sequences are SEHNR and FQNEAQ (reference sequence). V lost 5 bases to trimming and J lost 2 bases, with 22 bases between them. Under the authors' procedure: By means of reference gene primer amplification, nucleated cell counts were estimated. TCRdb's copy holds only in-frame clones and misses some; the assay was immunoSEQ multiplex PCR. V, J and clone size are those of that table, while D and trimming were read from the DNA. The sample has roughly 110,000 clones; more than 70% are singletons. The V gene is TRBV7-9, the J gene TRBJ2-1, with D possibly being TRBD2 (6 bases). This clonotype was sampled from a man over 45 with active or convalescent COVID-19. The sample consisted of peripheral blood. CDR3 protein: CASSARGTPAIAYNEQFF. CDR3 DNA sequence: TGTGCCAGCAGCGCCCGCGGGACTCCCGCGATTGCCTACAATGAGCAGTTCTTC.